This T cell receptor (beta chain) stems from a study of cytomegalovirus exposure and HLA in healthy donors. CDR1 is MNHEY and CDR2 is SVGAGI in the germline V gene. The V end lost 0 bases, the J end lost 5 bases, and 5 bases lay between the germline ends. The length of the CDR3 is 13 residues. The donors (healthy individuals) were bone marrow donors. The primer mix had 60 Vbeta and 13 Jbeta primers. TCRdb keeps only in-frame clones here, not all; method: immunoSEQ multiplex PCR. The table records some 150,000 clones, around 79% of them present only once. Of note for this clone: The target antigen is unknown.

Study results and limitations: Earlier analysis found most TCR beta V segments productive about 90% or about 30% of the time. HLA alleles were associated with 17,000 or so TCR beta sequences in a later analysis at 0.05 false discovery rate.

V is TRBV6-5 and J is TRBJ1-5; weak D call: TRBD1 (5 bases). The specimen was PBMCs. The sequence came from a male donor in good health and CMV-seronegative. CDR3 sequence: CASSYSRDQPQHF. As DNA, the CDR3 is TGTGCCAGCAGTTACTCCAGGGATCAGCCCCAGCATTTT.